Sequencing of this T cell receptor beta chain was carried out in a study of blood T cells in healthy people across ages (dated by TCRdb to between 2014 and 2017). With regard to the full study: Template switching captured roughly one uniquely barcoded TCR beta cDNA molecule per two T cells in model experiments. For two donors (one aged 18 to 30 and one aged 80 or older), the study analyzed two additional independent replicas of 1 million unique cDNA reads from the same blood draw. The study measured age-related changes in TCR beta repertoire diversity using deep sequencing normalized with unique cDNA molecular identifiers. Donors were grouped into four age groups: young (average roughly 15 years), middle-aged (roughly 40), aged (about 60) and long-lived (about 90). To avoid experimental bias, donors of different ages were distributed randomly across sequencing lanes.

With respect to this clonotype: Its antigen target is currently unknown. No clone much larger than this one lies a single base away; base qualities are absent.

Trimming accounts for 0 bases at V and 2 bases at J, while the number of junction bases matched to no gene is 8. Reading the germline V gene gives CDR1 SGHRS and CDR2 YFSETQ. From cysteine to phenylalanine, the CDR3 is 17 amino acids long. The sequence is cut down to CDR3 DNA, 51 bases in frame from base 1. General conclusions and limits of the study: Since profiling was done on bulk unsorted PBMCs, naive and antigen-experienced compartments could not be conclusively compared. Estimates of total diversity from one million sequenced T cells were regarded as lower bounds and underestimates. Observed TCR beta diversity correlated strongly with the percentage of naive T cells measured by flow cytometry. The CMV infection status of donors was not known, potentially confounding age-related changes in expanded clonotypes. Observed TCR beta diversity per million T cells fell roughly linearly with age, and a significant reduction was already apparent by age roughly 40. Compared with the aged group, more naive CD4+ T cells, fewer expanded clones and increased TCR diversity were shown by the long-lived group, suggesting age selection.

Systemically healthy Caucasian individuals from Russia, some 36 in total and aged roughly 6 to 90 years, were included as donors. Each donor gave 8 to 10 milliliters of peripheral blood, drawn into EDTA-treated Vacutainer tubes. Ficoll-Paque density-gradient centrifugation was used to isolate PBMCs, with at least 6 million obtained per sample. Trizol reagent was used to extract total RNA from the PBMCs, yielding at least 6 micrograms per sample. For every donor, an aliquot of PBMCs went through flow cytometry to measure the percentages of naive CD45RAhigh/CD27high T cells. Libraries were prepared through 5' RACE. The data were produced on an Illumina HiSeq 2500. A second 7 to 11 cycle PCR used a sample-barcoded 5' primer and a J-beta primer mix. A unique molecular identifier was introduced onto each TCR beta cDNA molecule by a template-switch 5' adaptor carrying 12 random nucleotides. At least 2.5 million CDR3-containing paired-end reads were obtained from each sample. All of the RNA was converted into first-strand cDNA using the Mint cDNA synthesis kit, with a TRBC-specific oligonucleotide serving as the primer. After uracil-DNA glycosylase treatment, a first 18-cycle PCR used universal primers M1SS and BC2_uni_R on all cDNA. In the source study's methods: Each sample was normalized by randomly selecting 1 million high-quality reads, each carrying a distinct molecular identifier. Instead of being binned into consensus sequences, reads that shared molecular identifiers were thrown out. CDR3 identification, clonotype clustering and error correction used MiTCR with a Q25 quality threshold and the strictest error-elimination algorithm. Lower-bound total TCR beta diversity was estimated with a nonparametric unseen species model using Euler transformation. TCRdb trimmed the raw reads at Q25, called clones with MiXCR and kept productive beta chains. Every distinct CDR3 protein forms one entry, paired with its most common genes and DNA. The V and J calls follow TCRdb's processing rather than the paper's. The sample yields around 1.5 million distinct CDR3 sequences; 59% were counted once. The biggest ten clones account for about 6.3% of the sample.

Specimen: blood. The clonotype originates from a man younger than 30 in good health. Recombination connected TRBV5-1 to TRBJ2-7; TRBD1 agrees with 10 junctional bases. The CDR3 region reads CASSLEPRDRGTYEQYF. The DNA sequence follows: TGCGCCAGCAGCTTGGAGCCCCGGGACAGGGGCACCTACGAGCAGTACTTC.